Sequencing of this TCR beta chain was carried out in a study of blood T cell repertoires in COVID-19. The overall study: The cDNA or gDNA used as material had been derived from T cells, B-cell-depleted T cells, or PBMCs.

The study recruited people aged about 18 to 95 years across around 24 US areas. As to this clone: Relative to the germline gene, one junction end is altered; a read error may explain this.

Germline loops: CDR1 SSHAT, CDR2 FNYEAQ (reference sequence). The CDR3 sequence is 16 residues long. Sequenced by immunoSEQ multiplex PCR; TCRdb stores in-frame clones only, minus some. The sample carries under 300,000 clones, approximately 90% recorded once. This chain joins TRBV7-7 and TRBJ2-2; 7 bases match TRBD2. Sequenced material: PBMCs or T cells enriched from blood (not recorded which). The clonotype originates from a man younger than 30 who had recovered from COVID-19. CDR3 sequence: CASSRTSATNTGELFF. CDR3 bases: TGTGCTAGCAGCCGAACTAGCGCTACGAACACCGGGGAGCTGTTTTTT.